These 9 T cell receptor beta chains were sequenced from one sample in a study of tumor-infiltrating lymphocytes in primary liver carcinoma (dated by TCRdb to about 2017). Sequencing took place on an Illumina HiSeq 2500. A constant-region primer and ProtoScript II reverse transcriptase were used to reverse-transcribe TCRbeta-specific cDNA from about 530 ng total RNA. Three nested multiplex PCR rounds, following a slightly modified ARM-PCR procedure, were used to build the TCRbeta libraries. Multiplex TRBV1-TRBV30 forward primers and a Cbeta reverse primer were used in the first two PCR rounds, each of which was run for roughly 10 cycles. TCRdb cleaned the public reads at Q25 with fastp, built clones with MiXCR and kept in-frame beta chains. A single entry per CDR3 protein holds the most common genes and DNA from its merged rows. The sample records approximately 330,000 distinct CDR3 sequences, roughly two thirds of which are singletons. Roughly 6% of the sample rests with the top ten.

RNA from unsorted whole blood was extracted with TRIzol reagent, and germline DNA was obtained with the DNeasy Blood & Tissue kit. The specimen sequenced was peripheral blood. The receptors come from a man in his forties with primary liver carcinoma and hepatitis B virus infection.

A word on this clonotype: A much larger clone differs by one base, so this may be a read error. This chain links TRBV4-1 with TRBJ2-1, with 14 positions matching TRBD2. The V gene's germline CDR1 is MGHRA and CDR2 YSYEKL. Trimming removed 3 bases from V and 9 bases from J; junction bases left unmatched: 4. The length of the CDR3 is 15 residues. The CDR3 loop reads CASSHRTSGGSEQFF. As DNA, the CDR3 is TGCGCCAGCAGCCATCGGACTAGCGGGGGGAGTGAGCAGTTCTTC.

A word on this clonotype: The junction departs from the called germline gene at one end, perhaps through a read error. The rearrangement links TRBV2 to TRBJ2-7; D gene unclear. Germline V gene data show CDR1 as SNHLY and CDR2 as FYNNEI. The CDR3 is made up of 13 amino acids. In nucleotides, the CDR3 is TGTACCAGCAGTGACCGACGGAGCTACGAGCAGTACTTC. Its protein product is CTSSDRRSYEQYF.

This clonotype was observed at least ten times. The chain carries TRBV4-1 and TRBJ1-2; 7 bases align to TRBD1. CDR1 is MGHRA, CDR2 YSYEKL, per germline. The J segment lost 7 bases and the V segment lost 0 bases, leaving 8 bases of the junction unmatched. The CDR3 is 15 amino acids. The CDR3: CASSQDLEGAAGYTF. The CDR3, as DNA: TGCGCCAGCAGCCAAGATCTAGAGGGGGCCGCTGGCTACACCTTC.

This sequence joins TRBV6-1 and TRBJ2-7, with D perhaps assigned TRBD1 or TRBD2 (5 bases each). The V gene lost 2 bases and the J gene lost 4 bases, with 18 bases spanning the gap. This CDR3 has 16 residues. Germline loops: CDR1 MNHNS, CDR2 SASEGT. CDR3 DNA: TGTGCCAGCAGTGAAAGAGGGAAGGGGCTCGATTACGAGCAGTACTTC. It yields the protein CASSERGKGLDYEQYF.

The rearrangement uses TRBV4-1 and TRBJ2-5; weak D call: TRBD2 (6 bases). Germline V gene sequence: CDR1 MGHRA, CDR2 YSYEKL. The CDR3 is 19 amino acids. Between the trimmed V and J ends, which lost 1 base and 2 bases, there was a span of 23 bases. This chain's CDR3 is CASSQGPGGPTPLQETQYF. For the CDR3, the DNA is TGCGCCAGCAGCCAAGGTCCTGGAGGGCCCACACCCCTTCAAGAGACCCAGTACTTC.

This chain's CDR3 is CASNQTSTDTQYF. CDR3 nucleotides: TGTGCCAGCAACCAAACTAGCACAGATACGCAGTATTTT. The chain combines TRBV12-3 or TRBV12-4 with TRBJ2-3; D unclear. This CDR3 contains 13 residues. V was clipped by 7 bases and J by 0 bases, with 8 bases between them.

This rearrangement joins TRBV6-6 to TRBJ2-7; possibly TRBD1 for D (6 bases). The CDR3 consists of 15 residues. The germline CDR1 and CDR2 sequences are MNHNY and SVGAGI (reference sequence). The V and J ends lost 2 bases and 2 bases respectively, with 13 bases between them. The CDR3 bases are TGTGCCAGCAGTTACCTCACTCAGGGGCCCTACGAGCAGTACTTC. It translates to CASSYLTQGPYEQYF.

J is TRBJ2-7 and V is TRBV29-1; 14 bases are shared with TRBD2. CDR1 SQVTM and CDR2 ANQGSEA come from the germline V gene. The CDR3 length is 15 residues. CDR3 nucleotide sequence: TGCGGTGTTGACGGACTAGCGGGAGGATCCTACGAGCAGTACTTC. This translates into CGVDGLAGGSYEQYF.

As DNA, the CDR3 is TGTGCCAGCAGTCCCTACAGGGGAGGTAACACTGAAGCTTTCTTT. Encoded protein: CASSPYRGGNTEAFF. This chain uses TRBV6-5 with TRBJ1-1; 7 nucleotides line up with TRBD1. Germline V lookup: CDR1 MNHEY, CDR2 SVGAGI. Trimming removed 5 bases from V and 2 bases from J; junction bases left unmatched: 8. The CDR3 consists of 15 residues.